What follows are 22 T cell receptor beta chains derived from one specimen sequenced in a study of Graves' ophthalmopathy and Graves' hyperthyroidism. RNA transcripts yielded amplified TCR beta CDR3 regions. In the first round, RT-PCR was carried out with HTBI primers, and a multiplex PCR formed the second round. TCRdb reprocessed the multiplex PCR reads via MiXCR and lists one record per CDR3 protein. The data contain hundreds of thousands of distinct CDR3 sequences, about a fifth of them singletons. Material for sequencing was peripheral blood. Receptors were obtained from a woman younger than 30 with stable Graves' hyperthyroidism. Some clones in this sample may be carry-over from other donors' samples.

The V and J genes are TRBV6-5 and TRBJ2-7; no definite D call. Germline CDR1 reads MNHEY; CDR2 reads SVGAGI. With 2 bases removed from V and 0 bases from J, the gap between germline ends came to 17 bases. This CDR3 region has 17 residues. CDR3: CASSYGRPSRSSYEQYF. Written as DNA, the CDR3 is TGTGCCAGCAGTTACGGGCGGCCCAGTAGGAGCTCCTACGAGCAGTACTTC.

This clonotype has a count of ten or more. This chain links TRBV10-3 with TRBJ1-1, with D maybe TRBD1 (6 bases). Germline CDR1 ENHRY, CDR2 SYGVKD. V was trimmed by 4 bases and J by 3 bases, leaving 9 bases between them. This CDR3 is built from 13 residues. The CDR3 region has the DNA TGTGCCATCAGTGTGGACAGTGACACTGAAGCTTTCTTT. This gives the protein CAISVDSDTEAFF.

This sequence joins TRBV6-2 or TRBV6-3 and TRBJ1-2; D is unresolved. The germline gives CDR1 MNHEY, CDR2 SVGEGT. The CDR3 runs 12 residues. The V and J ends lost 2 bases and 7 bases respectively, with 8 bases between them. The CDR3 protein is CASSYGLPGYTF. The CDR3, as DNA: TGTGCCAGCAGTTACGGGCTACCTGGCTACACCTTC.

On this clonotype itself: Mismatch with germline at one junction end may stem from a read error. The chain uses TRBV11-2 and TRBJ2-4; tentative D call: TRBD1 (5 bases). Germline V lookup: CDR1 SGHAT, CDR2 FQNNGV. The CDR3 consists of 14 residues. The CDR3 here is CASSPFWGKNIKYF. The CDR3 DNA reads as TGTGCCAGCAGCCCCTTTTGGGGCAAAAACATTAAGTACTTC.

Ten or more counts support this clonotype. The V call is TRBV7-2, the J call TRBJ2-2, with no clear D. This CDR3 is built from 13 residues. CDR1 SGHTA and CDR2 FQGNSA come from the germline V gene. Trimming removed 6 bases at V and 6 bases at J, with 11 bases between. CDR3 region: CASSLTTAGELFF. CDR3 bases: TGTGCCAGCAGTCTAACAACGGCCGGGGAGCTGTTTTTT.

The chain carries TRBV6-1 and TRBJ1-6; D is uncertain. The CDR3 is made up of 13 amino acids. In germline, CDR1 is MNHNS, CDR2 SASEGT. V was shortened by 8 bases and J by 8 bases, with 13 bases between the two germline ends. In nucleotides, the CDR3 is TGTGCCAGCCGCCCGGGAATGGATTCACCCCTCCACTTT. It specifies CASRPGMDSPLHF.

This clonotype came up a few times. For the CDR3, the DNA is TGTGCCAGCAGCTTAGGGTTGGGGGGGGCCTACGAGCAGTACTTC. Its protein is CASSLGLGGAYEQYF. The V gene is TRBV11-2, the J gene TRBJ2-7, with 7 bases lining up with TRBD2. The CDR3 spans 15 residues. Per the germline V gene, CDR1 is SGHAT and CDR2 is FQNNGV. V lost 1 base and J lost 2; bases outside the gene matches: 5.

This clonotype showed up many times. This chain joins TRBV6-1 and TRBJ1-3, with D possibly TRBD1 on 6 matching bases. The length of the CDR3 is 14 residues. Germline loops: CDR1 MNHNS, CDR2 SASEGT. V dropped 4 bases and J dropped 4 bases, with 11 bases sitting between them. The CDR3 loop reads CASSAWTAGNTIYF. In DNA form, the CDR3 reads TGTGCCAGCAGTGCTTGGACAGCCGGAAACACCATATATTTT.

Ten or more counts support this clonotype. The chain combines TRBV15 with TRBJ2-2, with a tentative D call TRBD1 (6 bases). CDR1 is LNHNV, CDR2 YYDKDF, per germline (reference sequence). V lost 5 bases to trimming and J lost 3 bases, with 10 bases between them. The CDR3 spans 14 residues. In nucleotides, the CDR3 is TGTGCCACCAGCGGTTACAGGGACACCGGGGAGCTGTTTTTT. Residues: CATSGYRDTGELFF.

This clonotype showed up many times. A read error may produce the germline difference seen at one junction end. V usage is TRBV7-8 and J usage is TRBJ1-5, with D hard to call. The length of the CDR3 is 12 residues. CDR1 SGHVS and CDR2 FQNEAQ come from the germline V gene. The CDR3 is CASSLAADRLNF. The CDR3 nucleotides are TGTGCCAGCAGCTTAGCGGCGGACCGATTAAATTTT.

Many counts were recorded for this clonotype. This chain uses TRBV10-1 with TRBJ2-7, with D hard to call. Germline CDR1 WNHNN, CDR2 SYGVQD (reference sequence). Trimming took off 0 bases at V and 6 bases at J, with 12 bases between the two ends. This CDR3 has 14 amino acids. The CDR3: CASSESIVNPEQYF. The CDR3 nucleotides are TGCGCCAGCAGTGAGTCGATCGTCAATCCCGAGCAGTACTTC.

This clonotype was found many times. The chain carries TRBV7-2 and TRBJ2-7; D may be TRBD1 (6 bases). CDR1 and CDR2 (germline): SGHTA, FQGNSA. The V and J ends lost 3 bases and 2 bases respectively, with 11 bases between them. There are 14 residues in the CDR3. This CDR3 reads CASSFLGQPYEQYF. DNA of the CDR3: TGTGCCAGCAGCTTCCTTGGACAGCCCTACGAGCAGTACTTC.

This clonotype was counted at least ten times. The chain combines TRBV5-6 with TRBJ2-5, with 10 nucleotides matching TRBD1. This CDR3 has 15 residues. V was clipped by 5 bases and J by 5 bases; unmatched bases: 9. Germline lookup yields CDR1 SGHDT and CDR2 YYEEEE. Here the CDR3 DNA reads TGTGCCAGCAGTTGCCTCGGGACAGGGGAGGAGACCCAGTACTTC. Translation: CASSCLGTGEETQYF. The entire variable domain, with the rest obtained from reference TRBV5-6 and TRBJ2-5, is as follows: DAGVTQSPTHLIKTRGQQVTLRCSPKSGHDTVSWYQQALGQGPQFIFQYYEEEERQRGNFPDRFSGHQFPNYSSELNVNALLLGDSALYLCASSCLGTGEETQYFGPGTRLLVL.

In this sample, this clonotype turned up many times. This chain uses TRBV28 with TRBJ2-7; D remains ambiguous. CDR3 length equals 12 residues. V gave up 6 bases and J gave up 2 bases, with 8 bases separating them. The germline gives CDR1 MDHEN, CDR2 SYDVKM. CDR3: CASRASAYEQYF. The CDR3 DNA reads TGTGCCAGCAGGGCCTCGGCCTACGAGCAGTACTTC.

This clonotype was recorded a few times. The V and J genes are TRBV5-4 and TRBJ1-4, with 7 bases fitting TRBD1. V dropped 4 bases and J dropped 0; count of bases not matched to a gene: 3. Per the germline V gene, CDR1 is SGHNT and CDR2 is YYREEE (reference sequence). This CDR3 has 15 residues. CDR3 in amino acids: CASSAGGATNEKLFF. The CDR3 nucleotides read TGTGCCAGCAGCGCAGGGGGGGCAACTAATGAAAAACTGTTTTTT.

Details on this clonotype: Without the conserved terminal phenylalanine or tryptophan, this CDR3 likely stems from a read error. The chain joins TRBV6-1 to TRBJ1-1, with D uncertain. The length of the CDR3 is 11 residues. Germline V CDR1 and CDR2: MNHNS, SASEGT. CDR3 DNA sequence: TGTGCTAGCAGTGAAGTTACTGAAGCTTTCTAT. Amino acids: CASSEVTEAFY.

Remarks on this clonotype: A read error may produce the germline difference seen at one junction end. This sequence joins TRBV15 and TRBJ1-5; 11 bases are shared with TRBD1. This CDR3 contains 19 residues. Germline V gene data show CDR1 as LNHNV and CDR2 as YYDKDF (reference sequence). The CDR3 sequence is CATSREPAGQGARNQPKNF. As DNA, the CDR3 is TGTGCCACCAGCAGAGAACCCGCTGGACAGGGGGCTCGGAATCAGCCCAAGAATTTT.

A note on this clonotype: The CDR3 ends on some other residue instead of the conserved phenylalanine or tryptophan, so this is likely a read error. J is TRBJ2-2 and V is TRBV11-2; 7 nucleotides align to TRBD2. The germline CDR1 and CDR2 sequences are SGHAT and FQNNGV. The CDR3 sequence is 14 residues long. V lost 0 bases to trimming and J lost 7 bases; unmatched junction nucleotides: 2. The DNA for the CDR3 is TGTGCCAGCAGCTTAGAGGGGGGGATCGGGGAGCTGTTTTCT. It encodes CASSLEGGIGELFS.

The chain combines TRBV6-1 with TRBJ1-1; D not certain. Germline V lookup: CDR1 MNHNS, CDR2 SASEGT. The CDR3 contains 13 residues. V was pared by 6 bases and J by 4 bases, with 12 bases between. CDR3 protein: CASRTTRGTEAFF. Written as DNA, the CDR3 is TGTGCCAGCAGGACGACCCGGGGCACTGAAGCTTTCTTT.

This clonotype was seen ten or more times. The chain uses TRBV6-5 and TRBJ1-5; 9 nucleotides align to TRBD1. Germline V gene sequence: CDR1 MNHEY, CDR2 SVGAGI. CDR3 length: 15 residues. V trimming: 6 bases; J trimming: 5 bases; junction bases outside the gene matches: 8. The CDR3 region is CASSRDGTGYQPQHF. CDR3 DNA sequence: TGTGCCAGCAGCAGAGACGGGACAGGGTATCAGCCCCAGCATTTT.

The CDR3 sequence is CASSQGLADITYEQYF. CDR3 sequence (DNA): TGCGCCAGCAGCCAAGGGCTAGCGGACATTACCTACGAGCAGTACTTC. This rearrangement joins TRBV4-1 to TRBJ2-7, with 7 bases fitting TRBD2. Germline V gene sequence: CDR1 MGHRA, CDR2 YSYEKL. The CDR3 totals 16 residues. After removal of 1 base from V and 2 bases from J, the junction contained 8 bases not matched to a gene.

The gene calls are TRBV5-1 and TRBJ1-1, with 7 nucleotides matching TRBD1. CDR1 and CDR2 (germline): SGHRS, YFSETQ. V was clipped by 7 bases and J by 4 bases; unmatched bases: 10. The CDR3 is 14 amino acids. CDR3 amino acids: CASRQGSSSTEAFF. CDR3 sequence (DNA): TGCGCCAGCCGACAGGGTTCGAGTAGCACTGAAGCTTTCTTT.